The 11 T cell receptor beta chains below come from one sample, sequenced in a study of T cell changes during pregnancy in multiple sclerosis. Profiling relied on immunoSEQ multiplex PCR, and the TCRdb table lists in-frame clones only, not all of them. This table has about 100,000 clones, approximately 93% appearing once. Sequenced material: peripheral blood, taken after pregnancy. The receptor source for this set is a female donor with multiple sclerosis, enrolled in a pregnancy study.

The chain uses TRBV2 and TRBJ2-3; 8 positions agree with TRBD2. The CDR3 spans 15 residues. V lost 5 bases to trimming and J lost 1 base; unmatched junction nucleotides: 5. Germline CDR1 is SNHLY and CDR2 is FYNNEI. CDR3 sequence (DNA): TGTGCCAGCAGTACCGGGACTAGAGGCACAGATACGCAGTATTTT. Protein product: CASSTGTRGTDTQYF.

Only one count was recorded for this clone. This CDR3 is CASSQGPYHEQFF. The CDR3 coding sequence is TGCGCCAGCAGCCAAGGGCCTTACCATGAGCAGTTCTTC. The chain carries TRBV4-1 and TRBJ2-1; no clear D gene. This CDR3 has 13 residues. The ends were cut back, 1 base at V and 8 bases at J, with 9 bases in the middle. CDR1 and CDR2 (germline): MGHRA, YSYEKL.

The J gene is TRBJ1-2, the V gene TRBV9; 10 bases line up with TRBD1. The V gene end was trimmed by 4 bases and the J gene end by 7 bases; junction bases not matched to a gene: 4. The germline V gene has CDR1 SGDLS and CDR2 YYNGEE. This CDR3 contains 13 residues. The CDR3 bases are TGTGCCAGCAGCCTGACAGGGGGCAGTGGCTACACCTTC. It specifies CASSLTGGSGYTF.

The chain links TRBV10-3 to TRBJ1-1; D ambiguous. Germline loops: CDR1 ENHRY, CDR2 SYGVKD. V was clipped by 6 bases and J by 0 bases, with 5 bases between them. CDR3 size: 12 residues. The CDR3 sequence is CAIRSLNTEAFF. The CDR3 DNA sequence: TGTGCCATCAGGTCATTGAACACTGAAGCTTTCTTT.

The chain has TRBV2 and TRBJ2-2; D is unclear. In germline, CDR1 is SNHLY, CDR2 FYNNEI. The CDR3 is 13 amino acids. Trimming left V 3 bases short and J 5 bases short, with 7 bases between. CDR3 region: CASSETRTGELFF. CDR3 coding DNA: TGTGCCAGCAGTGAGACAAGGACCGGGGAGCTGTTTTTT. The full variable domain, in which reference TRBV2 and TRBJ2-2 provide the parts outside the CDR3, is EPEVTQTPSHQVTQMGQEVILRCVPISNHLYFYWYRQILGQKVEFLVSFYNNEISEKSEIFDDQFSVERPDGSNFTLKIRSTKLEDSAMYFCASSETRTGELFFGEGSRLTVL.

This chain connects TRBV10-3 to TRBJ2-1; TRBD2 matches at 8 bases. Germline V gene lookup returns CDR1 ENHRY and CDR2 SYGVKD. J lost 6 bases, V lost 3 bases, and 13 bases had no gene match. CDR3 size: 17 residues. The CDR3 is CAISEYEVAGLVNEQFF. The CDR3 nucleotides read TGTGCCATCAGTGAATACGAAGTAGCGGGACTCGTCAATGAGCAGTTCTTC.

V usage is TRBV7-8 and J usage is TRBJ1-1; TRBD1 is a possible D gene (5 bases). CDR1 and CDR2 from the germline V gene are SGHVS and FQNEAQ. V was clipped by 5 bases and J by 4 bases, with 20 bases between them. The CDR3 totals 16 residues. The CDR3 nucleotides are TGTGCCAGCAGCCTCCCCCTGGGGGGTGTAGGCACTGAAGCTTTCTTT. Translated: CASSLPLGGVGTEAFF.

The chain is built from TRBV29-1 and TRBJ2-7; no clear D. Per germline, CDR1 SQVTM and CDR2 ANQGSEA. The CDR3 has 13 residues. V shed 4 bases and J shed 4 bases, with 14 bases lying between them. The CDR3 region is CSVAAAKEYEQYF. For the CDR3, the DNA is TGCAGCGTTGCGGCGGCCAAAGAATACGAGCAGTACTTC.

The chain combines TRBV7-9 with TRBJ1-2; D is uncertain. The CDR3 contains 15 residues. The V and J ends lost 3 bases and 5 bases respectively, with 16 bases between them. Germline lookup yields CDR1 SEHNR and CDR2 FQNEAQ (reference sequence). CDR3 bases: TGTGCCAGCAGCTTCGAGGTCGAAGGTTCATATGGCTACACCTTC. As protein: CASSFEVEGSYGYTF.

The chain links TRBV7-9 to TRBJ1-1; D remains ambiguous. From germline, CDR1 is SEHNR and CDR2 FQNEAQ (reference sequence). V was trimmed by 5 bases and J by 6 bases, leaving 7 bases between them. The CDR3 covers 11 residues. The CDR3 nucleotides are TGTGCCAGCAGCGTTACAGCTGAAGCTTTCTTT. Amino acid sequence: CASSVTAEAFF.

The V and J genes are TRBV5-1 and TRBJ2-1; 12 bases align to TRBD2. The CDR3 sequence is 18 residues long. V lost 4 bases to trimming and J lost 9 bases; unmatched junction nucleotides: 17. Per germline, CDR1 SGHRS and CDR2 YFSETQ. The CDR3 region has the DNA TGCGCCAGCAGCCCATACGTGCTAGCGGGAGGGCTTTTGTTTGAGCAGTTCTTC. Translating gives CASSPYVLAGGLLFEQFF.